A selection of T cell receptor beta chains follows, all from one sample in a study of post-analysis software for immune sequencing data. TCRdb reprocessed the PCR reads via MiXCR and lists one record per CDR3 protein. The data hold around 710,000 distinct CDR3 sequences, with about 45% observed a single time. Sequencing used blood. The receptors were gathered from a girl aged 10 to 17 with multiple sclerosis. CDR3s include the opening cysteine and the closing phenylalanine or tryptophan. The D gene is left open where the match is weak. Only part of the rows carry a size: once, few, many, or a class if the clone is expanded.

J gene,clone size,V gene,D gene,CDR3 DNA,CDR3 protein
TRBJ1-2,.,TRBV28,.,TGTGCCAGCAGTTTGGCGGCAATAGTTGGCTACACCTTC,CASSLAAIVGYTF
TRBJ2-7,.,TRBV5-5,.,TGTGCCAGCAGCTTACCGACCAGCACCAGCTCCTACGAGCAGTACTTC,CASSLPTSTSSYEQYF
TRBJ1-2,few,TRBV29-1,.,TGCAGCGTTGACGTGGCGACTAAGGTTTGGGGCTACACCTTC,CSVDVATKVWGYTF
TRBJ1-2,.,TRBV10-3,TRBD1,TGTGCCATCAGTGCCCTAGGACAGGGGACGAACTATGGCTACACCTTC,CAISALGQGTNYGYTF
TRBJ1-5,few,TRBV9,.,TGTGCCAGCAGCCCATCCCCCAATCAGCCCCAGCATTTT,CASSPSPNQPQHF
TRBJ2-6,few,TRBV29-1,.,TGCAGCGTTACCCGGACAGCATACTCTGGGGCCAACGTCCTGACTTTC,CSVTRTAYSGANVLTF
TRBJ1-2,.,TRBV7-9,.,TGTGCCAGCAGCCCATCCTCAGCTCGGGGTAACTATGGCTACACCTTC,CASSPSSARGNYGYTF
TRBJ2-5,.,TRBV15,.,TGTGCCACCAGCAGAGATCTGCAGGGAGGGGGCGAGACCCAGTACTTC,CATSRDLQGGGETQYF
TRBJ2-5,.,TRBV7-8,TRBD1,TGTGCCAGCAGCTTAGTTCCTGCGACAGGGGGCAGAGAGACCCAGTACTTC,CASSLVPATGGRETQYF
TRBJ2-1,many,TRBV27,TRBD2,TGTGCCAGCAGCTTAGCTAGCGGGAGTTACAATGAGCAGTTCTTC,CASSLASGSYNEQFF
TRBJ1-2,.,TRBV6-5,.,TGTGCCAGCAGTGTGGGAGTGGGCTATGGCTACACCTTC,CASSVGVGYGYTF
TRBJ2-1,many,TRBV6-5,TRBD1,TGTGCCAGCAGTTCCGGGACAGGGCCGACTACCGGGTCCTACAATGAGCAGTTCTTC,CASSSGTGPTTGSYNEQFF
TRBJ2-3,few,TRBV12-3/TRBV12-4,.,TGTGCCAGCAGTTTAGTACGGGCGGAGGAGGATACGCAGTATTTT,CASSLVRAEEDTQYF
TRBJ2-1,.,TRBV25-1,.,TGTGCCAGCAGTGAATGGGTAGGGACTGGCAGAAATGAGCAGTTCTTC,CASSEWVGTGRNEQFF
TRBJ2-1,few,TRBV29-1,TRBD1,TGCAGCCCCCGGGACAGTTACAATGAGCAGTTCTTC,CSPRDSYNEQFF
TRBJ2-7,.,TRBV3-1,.,TGTGCCAGCAGCCACCTGGTTAGGGCCTACAAGCAGTACTTC,CASSHLVRAYKQYF
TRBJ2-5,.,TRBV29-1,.,TGCGGCGTTGGGGGGCGACTAAACCAAGAGACCCAGTACTTC,CGVGGRLNQETQYF
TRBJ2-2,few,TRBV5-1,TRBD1,TGCGCCAGCAGCTTGGCCCCCGATTTCAGGGGGACCGGGGAGCTGTTTTTT,CASSLAPDFRGTGELFF
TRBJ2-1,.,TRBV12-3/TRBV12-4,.,TGTGCCAGCAGTTTATTGGTGGGGAAGCGGGACAGGAATGAGCAGTTCTTC,CASSLLVGKRDRNEQFF
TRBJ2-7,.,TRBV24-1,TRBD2,TGTGCCACCAGCGAGGGGACTAGCGGGCATACCTACGAGCAGTACTTC,CATSEGTSGHTYEQYF
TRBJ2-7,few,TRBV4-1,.,TGCGCCAGCAGCTCTCAGGACGGAACCTACGAGCAGTACTTC,CASSSQDGTYEQYF
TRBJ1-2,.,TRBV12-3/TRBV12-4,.,TGTGCCAGCAGGGGGACGCACTATGGCTACACCTTC,CASRGTHYGYTF
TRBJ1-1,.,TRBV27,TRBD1,TGTGCCAGCAGTTTATCGGAGGGGGCAAGGGCTGAAGCTTTCTTT,CASSLSEGARAEAFF
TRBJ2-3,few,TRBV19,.,TGTGCCAACACCACCGGGGGACCCACAGATACGCAGTATTTT,CANTTGGPTDTQYF
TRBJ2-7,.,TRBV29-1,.,TGCAGCGTTGTGGGGGGACTGAACTCCTACGAGCAGTACTTC,CSVVGGLNSYEQYF
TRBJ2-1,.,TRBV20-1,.,TGCAGCCTCTATTCCTACAATGAGCAGTTCTTC,CSLYSYNEQFF
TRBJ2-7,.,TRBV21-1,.,TGTGCCAGCAGCCCGTGGGGCTCCAGCTCCTACGAGCAGTACTTC,CASSPWGSSSYEQYF
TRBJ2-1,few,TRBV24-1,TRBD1,TGTGCCACCAGTGATTATAGGACAGGGCACAATGAGCAGTTCTTC,CATSDYRTGHNEQFF
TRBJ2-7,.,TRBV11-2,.,TGTGCCAGCAGCCCGCCGGCAGGGAAATTTTACGAGCAGTACTTC,CASSPPAGKFYEQYF
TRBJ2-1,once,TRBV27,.,TGTGCCAGCTCATTCCCGAGGCAGTTCTTC,CASSFPRQFF
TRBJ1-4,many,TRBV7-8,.,TGTGCCAGCAGCTCCCTCCGCAGTGGGGTATCTGGGGAAAAACTGTTTTTT,CASSSLRSGVSGEKLFF
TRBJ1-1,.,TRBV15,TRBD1,TGTGCCACCAGCAGAGGGGGACAGGGTGGCACTGAAGCTTTCTTT,CATSRGGQGGTEAFF
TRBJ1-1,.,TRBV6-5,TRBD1,TGTGCCAGCAGTTACCAGACAGGGTGGGGTAACACTGAAGCTTTCTTT,CASSYQTGWGNTEAFF
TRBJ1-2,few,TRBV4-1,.,TGCGCCAGCAGCCAAGTCGGAGGGGAGGGCTACACCTTC,CASSQVGGEGYTF
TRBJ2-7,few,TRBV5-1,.,TGCGCCAGCAGCTTCACAGAGAGCTCCTACGAGCAGTACTTC,CASSFTESSYEQYF
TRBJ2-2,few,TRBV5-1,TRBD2,TGCGCCAGCACCCGACTAGCGGAGAACACCGGGGAGCTGTTTTTT,CASTRLAENTGELFF
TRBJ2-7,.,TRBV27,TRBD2,TGTGCCAGCAGTTTATTCGGGACTAGCGTATACGAGCAGTACTTC,CASSLFGTSVYEQYF